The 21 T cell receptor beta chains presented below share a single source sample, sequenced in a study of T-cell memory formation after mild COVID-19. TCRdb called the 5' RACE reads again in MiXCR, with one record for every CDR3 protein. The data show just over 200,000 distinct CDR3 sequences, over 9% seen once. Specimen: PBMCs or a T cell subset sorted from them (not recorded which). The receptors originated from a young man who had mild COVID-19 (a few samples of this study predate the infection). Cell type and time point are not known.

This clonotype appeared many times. The DNA of the CDR3 is TGTGCCAGCACCTACAACAGCGATAGCAATCAGCCCCAGCATTTT. Protein: CASTYNSDSNQPQHF. V and J are TRBV6-2 or TRBV6-3 and TRBJ1-5; D is unresolved. The CDR3 runs to 15 residues. Per germline, CDR1 MNHEY and CDR2 SVGEGT. V was trimmed by 7 bases and J by 0 bases, leaving 13 bases between them.

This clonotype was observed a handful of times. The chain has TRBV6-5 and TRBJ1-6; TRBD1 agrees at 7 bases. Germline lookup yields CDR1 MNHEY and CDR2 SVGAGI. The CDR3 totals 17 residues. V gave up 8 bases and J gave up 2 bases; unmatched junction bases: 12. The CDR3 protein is CASSFRGRFTYNSPLHF. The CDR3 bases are TGTGCCAGCTCGTTTAGGGGGCGATTTACCTATAATTCACCCCTCCACTTT.

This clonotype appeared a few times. The DNA of the CDR3 is TGTGCCAGCAGCAACCTAGGACTGAGGGGTACGCAGTATTTT. It codes for CASSNLGLRGTQYF. The chain recombines TRBV28 with TRBJ2-3, with D perhaps being TRBD1 or TRBD2 (5 bases each). This CDR3 region has 14 residues. V was shortened by 6 bases and J by 8 bases, with 18 bases between the two germline ends. Germline V gene data show CDR1 as MDHEN and CDR2 as SYDVKM.

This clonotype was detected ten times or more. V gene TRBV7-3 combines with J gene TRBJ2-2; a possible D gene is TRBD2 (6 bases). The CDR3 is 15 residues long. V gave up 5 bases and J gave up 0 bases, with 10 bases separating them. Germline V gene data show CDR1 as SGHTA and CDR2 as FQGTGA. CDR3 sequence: CASSRDSANTGELFF. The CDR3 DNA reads TGTGCCAGCAGCCGGGACTCAGCGAACACCGGGGAGCTGTTTTTT.

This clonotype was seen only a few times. The CDR3 reads CSARGASGGQETQYF. In nucleotides, the CDR3 is TGCAGTGCTAGAGGGGCTAGCGGGGGCCAAGAGACCCAGTACTTC. V usage is TRBV20-1 and J usage is TRBJ2-5, with 10 bases lining up with TRBD2. The germline gives CDR1 DFQATT, CDR2 SNEGSKA (reference sequence). This CDR3 has 15 amino acids. The V gene end was trimmed by 1 base and the J gene end by 1 base; junction bases not matched to a gene: 3.

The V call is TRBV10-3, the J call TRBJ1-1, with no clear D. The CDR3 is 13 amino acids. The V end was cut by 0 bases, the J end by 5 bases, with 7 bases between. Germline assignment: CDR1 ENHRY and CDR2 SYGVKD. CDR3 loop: CAISESSGTEAFF. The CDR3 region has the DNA TGTGCCATCAGTGAGTCTAGTGGGACTGAAGCTTTCTTT.

The CDR3 DNA reads TGTGCCAGCAGCCGATTCAGGGGTATTTACGAGCAGTACTTC. Protein product: CASSRFRGIYEQYF. The chain uses TRBV6-5 and TRBJ2-7; maybe TRBD1 (6 bases). CDR3 size: 14 residues. Germline loops: CDR1 MNHEY, CDR2 SVGAGI. Deletions cut 6 bases from V and 4 bases from J, with 16 bases between.

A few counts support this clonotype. As DNA, the CDR3 is TGTGCCAGCAGCACACAGGGGCGGCAGCCCCAGCATTTT. Translating it yields CASSTQGRQPQHF. The chain uses TRBV7-9 and TRBJ1-5; the match to TRBD1 covers 7 bases. The CDR3 loop spans 13 amino acids. Germline V lookup: CDR1 SEHNR, CDR2 FQNEAQ (reference sequence). With 5 bases clipped from V and 7 bases from J, the junction kept 5 bases outside the gene matches.

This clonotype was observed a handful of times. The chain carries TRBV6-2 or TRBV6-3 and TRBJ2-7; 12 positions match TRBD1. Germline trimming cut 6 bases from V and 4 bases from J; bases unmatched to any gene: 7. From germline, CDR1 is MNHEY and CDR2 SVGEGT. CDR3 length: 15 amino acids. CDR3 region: CASSGPGQGAYEQYF. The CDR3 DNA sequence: TGTGCCAGCAGCGGACCGGGACAGGGGGCATACGAGCAGTACTTC.

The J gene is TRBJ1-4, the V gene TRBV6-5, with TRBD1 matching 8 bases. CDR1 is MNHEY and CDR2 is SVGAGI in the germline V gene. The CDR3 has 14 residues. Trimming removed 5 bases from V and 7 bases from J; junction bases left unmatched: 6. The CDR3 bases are TGTGCCAGCAGTAGGGCCGGACAGGGTGAAAAACTGTTTTTT. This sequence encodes CASSRAGQGEKLFF.

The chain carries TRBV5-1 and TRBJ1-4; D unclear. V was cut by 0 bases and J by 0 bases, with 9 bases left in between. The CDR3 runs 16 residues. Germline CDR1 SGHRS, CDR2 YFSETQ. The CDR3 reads CASSLAFGATNEKLFF. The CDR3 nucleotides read TGCGCCAGCAGCTTGGCCTTCGGTGCAACTAATGAAAAACTGTTTTTT.

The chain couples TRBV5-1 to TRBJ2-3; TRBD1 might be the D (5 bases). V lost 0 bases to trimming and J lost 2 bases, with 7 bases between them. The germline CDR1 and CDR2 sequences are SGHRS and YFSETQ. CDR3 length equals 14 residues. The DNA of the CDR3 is TGCGCCAGCAGCTTGGTGGACACCACAGATACGCAGTATTTT. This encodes CASSLVDTTDTQYF. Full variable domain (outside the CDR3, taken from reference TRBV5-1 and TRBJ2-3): KAGVTQTPRYLIKTRGQQVTLSCSPISGHRSVSWYQQTPGQGLQFLFEYFSETQRNKGNFPGRFSGRQFSNSRSEMNVSTLELGDSALYLCASSLVDTTDTQYFGPGTRLTVL.

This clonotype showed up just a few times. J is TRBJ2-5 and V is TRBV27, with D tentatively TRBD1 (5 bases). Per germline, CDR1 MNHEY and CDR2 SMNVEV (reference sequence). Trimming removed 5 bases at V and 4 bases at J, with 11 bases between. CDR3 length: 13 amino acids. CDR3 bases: TGTGCCAGCAGTCGACAGTCCGGAGAGACCCAGTACTTC. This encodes CASSRQSGETQYF.

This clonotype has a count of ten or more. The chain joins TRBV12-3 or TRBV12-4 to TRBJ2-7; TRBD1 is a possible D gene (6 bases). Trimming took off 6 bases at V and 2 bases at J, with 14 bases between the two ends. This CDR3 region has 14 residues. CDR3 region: CASSRRDNTYEQYF. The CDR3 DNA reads TGTGCCAGCAGCCGACGGGACAATACCTACGAGCAGTACTTC.

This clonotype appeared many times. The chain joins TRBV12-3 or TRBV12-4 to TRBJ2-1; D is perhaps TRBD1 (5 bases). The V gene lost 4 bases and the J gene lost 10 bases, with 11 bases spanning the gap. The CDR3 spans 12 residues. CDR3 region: CASSSSHREQFF. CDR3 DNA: TGTGCCAGCAGTTCGTCCCACAGGGAGCAGTTCTTC.

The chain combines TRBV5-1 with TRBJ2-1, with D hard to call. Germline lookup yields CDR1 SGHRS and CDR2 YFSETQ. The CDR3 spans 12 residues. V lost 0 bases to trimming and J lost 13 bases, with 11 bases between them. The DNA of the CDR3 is TGCGCCAGCAGCTTGGAGTTGGCCGGCCAGTTCTTC. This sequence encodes CASSLELAGQFF.

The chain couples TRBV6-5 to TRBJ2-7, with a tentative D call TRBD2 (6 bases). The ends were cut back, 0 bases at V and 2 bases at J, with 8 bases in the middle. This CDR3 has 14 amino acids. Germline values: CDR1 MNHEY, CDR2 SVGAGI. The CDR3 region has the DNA TGTGCCAGCAGTTACTCGGGCGGGACCTACGAGCAGTACTTC. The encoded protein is CASSYSGGTYEQYF.

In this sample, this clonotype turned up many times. The CDR3 region is CASSLDLTGQYF. The DNA of the CDR3 is TGTGCCAGCAGCTTGGACCTCACCGGGCAGTACTTC. The chain carries TRBV5-5 and TRBJ2-7, with unresolved D. V lost 0 bases and J lost 9, with 10 bases in between. Germline CDR1 is SGHKS and CDR2 is YYEKEE (reference sequence). The CDR3 consists of 12 residues. Looking up the rest from reference TRBV5-5 and TRBJ2-7 gives the full variable domain: DAGVTQSPTHLIKTRGQQVTLRCSPISGHKSVSWYQQVLGQGPQFIFQYYEKEERGRGNFPDRFSARQFPNYSSELNVNALLLGDSALYLCASSLDLTGQYFGPGTRLTVT.

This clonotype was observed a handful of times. The CDR3 coding sequence is TGTGCCAGCAGCCAAGTAACCGGACCCCGCCGGACCCTCCACTTT. Translated: CASSQVTGPRRTLHF. The chain employs TRBV3-1 and TRBJ1-6; D gene uncertain. V shed 1 base and J shed 14 bases, with 18 bases lying between them. There are 15 residues in the CDR3. Germline CDR1 reads LGHDT; CDR2 reads YNNKEL (reference sequence).

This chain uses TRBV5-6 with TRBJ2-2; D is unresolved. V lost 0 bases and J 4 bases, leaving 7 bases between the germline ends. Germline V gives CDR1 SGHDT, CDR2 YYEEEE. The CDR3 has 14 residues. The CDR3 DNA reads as TGTGCCAGCAGCTTGGGGCGTTTCACCGGGGAGCTGTTTTTT. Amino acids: CASSLGRFTGELFF.

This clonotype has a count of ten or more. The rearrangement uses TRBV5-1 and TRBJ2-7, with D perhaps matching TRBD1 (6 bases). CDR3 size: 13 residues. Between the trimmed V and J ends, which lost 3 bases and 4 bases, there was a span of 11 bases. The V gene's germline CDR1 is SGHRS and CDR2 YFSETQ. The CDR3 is CASSSPGAYEQYF. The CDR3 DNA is TGCGCCAGCAGCTCCCCAGGGGCGTACGAGCAGTACTTC. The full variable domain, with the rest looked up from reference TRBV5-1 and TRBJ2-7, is KAGVTQTPRYLIKTRGQQVTLSCSPISGHRSVSWYQQTPGQGLQFLFEYFSETQRNKGNFPGRFSGRQFSNSRSEMNVSTLELGDSALYLCASSSPGAYEQYFGPGTRLTVT.